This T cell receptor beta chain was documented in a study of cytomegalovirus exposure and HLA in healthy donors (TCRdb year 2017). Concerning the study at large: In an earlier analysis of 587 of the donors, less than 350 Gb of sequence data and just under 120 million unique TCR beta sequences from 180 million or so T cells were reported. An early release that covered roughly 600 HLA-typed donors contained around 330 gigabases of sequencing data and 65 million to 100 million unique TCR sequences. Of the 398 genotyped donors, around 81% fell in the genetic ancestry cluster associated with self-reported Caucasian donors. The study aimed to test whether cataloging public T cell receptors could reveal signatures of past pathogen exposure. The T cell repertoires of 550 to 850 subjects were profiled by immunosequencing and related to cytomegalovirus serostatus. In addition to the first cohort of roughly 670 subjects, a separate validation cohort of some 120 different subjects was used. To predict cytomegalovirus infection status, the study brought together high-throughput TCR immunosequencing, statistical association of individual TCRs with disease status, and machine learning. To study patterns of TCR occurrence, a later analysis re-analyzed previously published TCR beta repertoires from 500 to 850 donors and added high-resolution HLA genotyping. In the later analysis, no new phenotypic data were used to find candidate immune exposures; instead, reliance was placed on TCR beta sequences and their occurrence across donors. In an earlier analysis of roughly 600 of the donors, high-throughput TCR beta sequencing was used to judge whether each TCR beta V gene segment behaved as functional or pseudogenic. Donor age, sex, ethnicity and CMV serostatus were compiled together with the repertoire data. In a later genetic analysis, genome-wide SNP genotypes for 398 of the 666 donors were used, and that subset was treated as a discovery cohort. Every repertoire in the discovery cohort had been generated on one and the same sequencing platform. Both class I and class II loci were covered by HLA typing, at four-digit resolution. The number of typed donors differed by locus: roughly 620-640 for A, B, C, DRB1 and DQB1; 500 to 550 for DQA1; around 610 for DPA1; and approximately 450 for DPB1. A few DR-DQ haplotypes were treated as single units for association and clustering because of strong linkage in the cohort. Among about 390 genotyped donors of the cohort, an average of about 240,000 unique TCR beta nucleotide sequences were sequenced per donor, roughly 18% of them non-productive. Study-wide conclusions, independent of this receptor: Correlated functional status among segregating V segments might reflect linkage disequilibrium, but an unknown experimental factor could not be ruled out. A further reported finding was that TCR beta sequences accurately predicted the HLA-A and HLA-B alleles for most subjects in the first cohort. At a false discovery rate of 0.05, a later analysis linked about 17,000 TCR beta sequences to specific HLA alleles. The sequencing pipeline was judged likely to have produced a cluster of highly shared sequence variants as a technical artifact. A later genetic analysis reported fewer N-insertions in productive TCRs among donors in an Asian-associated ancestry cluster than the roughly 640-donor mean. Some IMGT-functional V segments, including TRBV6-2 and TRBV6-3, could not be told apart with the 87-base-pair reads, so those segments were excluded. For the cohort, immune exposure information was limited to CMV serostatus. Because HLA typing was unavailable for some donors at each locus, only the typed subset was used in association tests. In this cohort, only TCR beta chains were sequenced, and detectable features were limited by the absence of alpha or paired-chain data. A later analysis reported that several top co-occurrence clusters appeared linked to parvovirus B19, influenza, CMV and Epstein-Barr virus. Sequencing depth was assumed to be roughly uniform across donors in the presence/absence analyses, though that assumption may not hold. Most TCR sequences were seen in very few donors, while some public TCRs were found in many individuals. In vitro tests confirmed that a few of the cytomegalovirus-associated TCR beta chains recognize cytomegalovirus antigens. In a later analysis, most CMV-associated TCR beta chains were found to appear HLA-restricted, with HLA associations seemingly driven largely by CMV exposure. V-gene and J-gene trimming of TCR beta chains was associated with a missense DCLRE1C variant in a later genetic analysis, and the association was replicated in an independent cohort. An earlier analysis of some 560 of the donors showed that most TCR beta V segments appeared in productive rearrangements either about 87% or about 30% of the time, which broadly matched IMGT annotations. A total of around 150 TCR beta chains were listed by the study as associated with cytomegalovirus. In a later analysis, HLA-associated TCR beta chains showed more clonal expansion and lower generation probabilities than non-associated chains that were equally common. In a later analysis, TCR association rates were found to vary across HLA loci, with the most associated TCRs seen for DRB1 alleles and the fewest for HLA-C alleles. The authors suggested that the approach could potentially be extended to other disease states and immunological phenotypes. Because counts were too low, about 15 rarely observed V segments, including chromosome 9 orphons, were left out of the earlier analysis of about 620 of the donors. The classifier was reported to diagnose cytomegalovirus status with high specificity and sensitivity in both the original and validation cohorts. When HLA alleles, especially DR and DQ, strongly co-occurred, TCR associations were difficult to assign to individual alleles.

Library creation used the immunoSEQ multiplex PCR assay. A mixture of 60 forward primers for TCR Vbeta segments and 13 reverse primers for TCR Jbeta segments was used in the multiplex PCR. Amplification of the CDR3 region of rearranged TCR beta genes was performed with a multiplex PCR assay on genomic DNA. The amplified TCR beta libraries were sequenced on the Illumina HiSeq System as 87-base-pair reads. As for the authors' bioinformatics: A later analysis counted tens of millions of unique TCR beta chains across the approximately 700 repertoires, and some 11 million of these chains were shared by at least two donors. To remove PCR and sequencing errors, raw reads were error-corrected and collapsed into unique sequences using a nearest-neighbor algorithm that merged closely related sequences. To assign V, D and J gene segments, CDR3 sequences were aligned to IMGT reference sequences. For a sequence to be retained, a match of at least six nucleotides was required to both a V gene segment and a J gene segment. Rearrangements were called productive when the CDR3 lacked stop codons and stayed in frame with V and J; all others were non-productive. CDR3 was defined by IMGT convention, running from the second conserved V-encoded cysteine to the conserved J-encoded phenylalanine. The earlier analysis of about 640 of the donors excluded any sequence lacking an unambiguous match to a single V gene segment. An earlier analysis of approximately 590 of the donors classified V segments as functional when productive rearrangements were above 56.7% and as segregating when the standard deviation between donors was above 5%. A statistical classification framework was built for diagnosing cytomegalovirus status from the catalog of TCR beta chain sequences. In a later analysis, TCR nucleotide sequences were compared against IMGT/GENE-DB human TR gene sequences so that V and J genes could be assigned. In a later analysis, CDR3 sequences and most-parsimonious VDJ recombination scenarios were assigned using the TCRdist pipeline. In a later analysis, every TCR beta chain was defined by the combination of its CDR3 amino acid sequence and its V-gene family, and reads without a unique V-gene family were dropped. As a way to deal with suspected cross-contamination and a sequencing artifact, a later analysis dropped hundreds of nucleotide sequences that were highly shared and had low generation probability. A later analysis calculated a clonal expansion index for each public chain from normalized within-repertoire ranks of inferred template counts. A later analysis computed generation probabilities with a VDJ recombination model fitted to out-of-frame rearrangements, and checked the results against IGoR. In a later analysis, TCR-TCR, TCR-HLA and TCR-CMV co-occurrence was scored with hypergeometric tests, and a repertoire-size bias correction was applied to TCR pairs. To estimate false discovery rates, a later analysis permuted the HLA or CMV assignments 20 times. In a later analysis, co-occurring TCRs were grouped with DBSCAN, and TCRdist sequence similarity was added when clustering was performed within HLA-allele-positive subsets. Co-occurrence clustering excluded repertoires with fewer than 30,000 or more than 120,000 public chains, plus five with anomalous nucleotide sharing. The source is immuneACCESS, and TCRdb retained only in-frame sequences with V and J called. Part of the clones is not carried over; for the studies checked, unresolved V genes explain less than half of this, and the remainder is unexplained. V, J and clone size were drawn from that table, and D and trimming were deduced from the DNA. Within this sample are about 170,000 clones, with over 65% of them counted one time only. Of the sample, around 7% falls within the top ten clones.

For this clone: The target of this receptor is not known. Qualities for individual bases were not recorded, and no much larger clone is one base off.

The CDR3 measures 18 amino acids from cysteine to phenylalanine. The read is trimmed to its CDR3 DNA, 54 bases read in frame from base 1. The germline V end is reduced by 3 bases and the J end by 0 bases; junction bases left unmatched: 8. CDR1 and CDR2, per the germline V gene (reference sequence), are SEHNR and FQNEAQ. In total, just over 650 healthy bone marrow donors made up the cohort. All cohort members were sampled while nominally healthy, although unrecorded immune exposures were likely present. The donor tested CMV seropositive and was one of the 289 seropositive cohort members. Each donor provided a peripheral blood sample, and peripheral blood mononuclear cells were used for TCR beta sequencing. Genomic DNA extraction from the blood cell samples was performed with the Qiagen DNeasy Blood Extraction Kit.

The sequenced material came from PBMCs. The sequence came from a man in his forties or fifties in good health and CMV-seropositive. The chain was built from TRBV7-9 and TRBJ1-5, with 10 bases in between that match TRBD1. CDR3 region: CASSFQMTGGYSNQPQHF. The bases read TGTGCCAGCAGCTTCCAGATGACAGGGGGCTATAGCAATCAGCCCCAGCATTTT. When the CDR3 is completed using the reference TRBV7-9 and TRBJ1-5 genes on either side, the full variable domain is DTGVSQNPRHKITKRGQNVTFRCDPISEHNRLYWYRQTLGQGPEFLTYFQNEAQLEKSRLLSDRFSAERPKGSFSTLEIQRTEQGDSAMYLCASSFQMTGGYSNQPQHFGDGTRLSIL.